This T cell receptor (beta chain) was identified in a study of regulatory T cells in long-lasting Graves disease. The germline CDR1 and CDR2 sequences are DFQATT and SNEGSKA (reference sequence). The CDR3 has 13 residues. Trimming cost V 6 bases and J 7 bases; bases outside gene matches: 9. The time point here: newly diagnosed GD, antithyroid drugs for less than 3 months. From PBMCs, RNA was extracted and then used to make the TCR library. Sequencing libraries for TCR beta were prepared with iRepertoire HTBI primers and Arm-PCR of CDR3 regions. TCRdb re-analysed the multiplex PCR reads in MiXCR, keeping a single row per CDR3 protein. The sample has 350,000 to 500,000 distinct CDR3 sequences, 14% seen once; the top ten hold around a sixth. The same specimen was also included in a second study, on T cells in Graves' hyperthyroidism and ophthalmopathy.

The chain employs TRBV20-1 and TRBJ2-1, with TRBD1 matching over 7 bases. The TCR sequence derives from a woman between 50 and 59 years old with Graves disease. The sample here was peripheral blood mononuclear cells (PBMCs), taken at new diagnosis, from a patient treated with antithyroid drugs. CDR3 DNA sequence: TGCAGTGCCGTCAGACAGGGTTTAAATGAGCAGTTCTTC. Translation: CSAVRQGLNEQFF.